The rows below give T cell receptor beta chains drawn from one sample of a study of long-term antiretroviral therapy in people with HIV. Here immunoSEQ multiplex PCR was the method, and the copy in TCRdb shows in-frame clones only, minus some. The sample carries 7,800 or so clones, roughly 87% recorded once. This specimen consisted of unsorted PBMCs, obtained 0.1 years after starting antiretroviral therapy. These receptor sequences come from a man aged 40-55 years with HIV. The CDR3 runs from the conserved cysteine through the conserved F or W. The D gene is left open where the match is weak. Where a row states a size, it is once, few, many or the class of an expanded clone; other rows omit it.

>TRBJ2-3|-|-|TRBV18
TGTGCCAGCTCACCACCGGGACAACATACGCAGTATTTT
CASSPPGQHTQYF
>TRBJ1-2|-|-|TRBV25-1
TGTGCCAGCAGTGCCCCGGACAGAGACTATGGCTACACCTTC
CASSAPDRDYGYTF
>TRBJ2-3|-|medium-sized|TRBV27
TGTGCCAGCACCGGACTGGTTAGCACAGATACGCAGTATTTT
CASTGLVSTDTQYF
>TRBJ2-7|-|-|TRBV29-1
TGCAGCGCCTCCGGCCTCGATTCCTACGAGCAGTACTTC
CSASGLDSYEQYF
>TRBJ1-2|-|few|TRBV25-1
TGTGCCACCTTACCGGGGGCTGGCTATGGCTACACCTTC
CATLPGAGYGYTF
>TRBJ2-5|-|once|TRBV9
TGTGCCAGCAGCCATCAATTTGGGGGAGGTGACGAGACCCAGTACTTC
CASSHQFGGGDETQYF
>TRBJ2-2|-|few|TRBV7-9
TGTGCCAGCAGCGTTAGTGGGGAGCTGTTTTTT
CASSVSGELFF
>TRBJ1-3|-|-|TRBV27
TGTGCCAGCAGTTCTTACTCTGGAAACACCATATATTTT
CASSSYSGNTIYF
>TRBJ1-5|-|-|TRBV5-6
TGTGCCAGCAGCTTGACCTGGGGGGGGGATCAGCCCCAGCATTTT
CASSLTWGGDQPQHF
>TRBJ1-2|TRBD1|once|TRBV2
TGTGCCAGCAGCAGACAGGGGAACTATGGCTACACCTTC
CASSRQGNYGYTF
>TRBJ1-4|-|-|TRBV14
TGTGCCAGCAGCCGGCAGGGCGGAAATGAAAAACTGTTTTTT
CASSRQGGNEKLFF
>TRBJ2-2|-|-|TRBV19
TGTGCCAGTACCCCTTTGGGGACGTCGAACACCGGGGAGCTGTTTTTT
CASTPLGTSNTGELFF
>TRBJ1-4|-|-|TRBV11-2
TGTGCCAGCAGCTTAGCAATCCCTCAGGCTGCAACTAATGAAAAACTGTTTTTT
CASSLAIPQAATNEKLFF
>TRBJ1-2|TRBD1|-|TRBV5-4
TGTGCCAGCAGCTTGGCACTTGGACAGGGAGGCGTTGGCTACACCTTC
CASSLALGQGGVGYTF
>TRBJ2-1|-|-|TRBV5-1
TGCGCCAGCAGCGAGTACGAGGGGGGGTACAATGAGCAGTTCTTC
CASSEYEGGYNEQFF
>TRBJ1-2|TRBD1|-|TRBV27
TGTGCCAGCAGTTCCTCGGCAGGGGGCGGTTCACTCACCTTC
CASSSSAGGGSLTF
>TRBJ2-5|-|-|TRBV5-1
TGCGCCAGCAGCCATCAAGAGACCCAGTACTTC
CASSHQETQYF
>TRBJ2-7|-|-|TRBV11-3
TGTGCCAGCAGCCCTAGCGCCGGACAAGGAAAGCAGTACTTC
CASSPSAGQGKQYF
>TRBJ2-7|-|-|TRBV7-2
TGTGCCAGCAGCTTTCAACCGGAATACGAGCAGTACTTC
CASSFQPEYEQYF
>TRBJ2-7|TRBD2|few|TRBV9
TGTGCCAGCAGCGTAGGGGGTAGCGGGGACTACGAGCAGTACTTC
CASSVGGSGDYEQYF
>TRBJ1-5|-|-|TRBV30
TGTGCCTGGAGTGTACAGGGAGGTCAGCCCCAGCATTTT
CAWSVQGGQPQHF
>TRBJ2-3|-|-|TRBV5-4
TGTGCCAGCAGCTCCCGGGGGGCCGACACAGATACGCAGTATTTT
CASSSRGADTDTQYF
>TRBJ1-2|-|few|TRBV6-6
TGTGCCAGCAGTTACGTAGGGAACCAGGGCTACACCTTC
CASSYVGNQGYTF
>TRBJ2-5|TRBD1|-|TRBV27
TGTGCCAGCAGTAAAGGGACAGGGTACGAGACCCAGTACTTC
CASSKGTGYETQYF
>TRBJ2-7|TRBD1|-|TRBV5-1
TGCGCCAGCAGCACACCTTCCCCCGGGACAGGGTCCTACGAGCAGTACTTC
CASSTPSPGTGSYEQYF
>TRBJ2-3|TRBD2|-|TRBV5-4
TGTGCCACTACCCCGGGACTAAGGACAGATACGCAGTATTTT
CATTPGLRTDTQYF
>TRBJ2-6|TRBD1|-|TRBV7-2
TGTGCCAGCAGCCTTGGACAGGGGGCGCGAGGGGCCAACGTCCTGACTTTC
CASSLGQGARGANVLTF
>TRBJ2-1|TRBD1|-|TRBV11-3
TGTGCCAGCAGCCTCGCCCCCGGGACAGGGAGAGGTAATGAGCAGTTCTTC
CASSLAPGTGRGNEQFF